This is a list of T cell receptor beta chains from one sample in a study of monozygotic twins with inflammatory bowel disease. With the 5' RACE reads reprocessed, TCRdb shows one record per CDR3 protein and no DNA. The listing contains fewer than 400,000 distinct CDR3 sequences. The sequenced sample was blood. Receptors originate from a human donor with ulcerative colitis or Crohn's disease, or a healthy co-twin of an affected twin (not recorded which). Both conserved end residues are part of each CDR3.

TRBJ2-2	TRBV27	CASSLTSPGELFF
TRBJ2-7	TRBV12-3/TRBV12-4	CASSFRGAGTSYEQYF
TRBJ2-5	TRBV12-3/TRBV12-4	CASTYRFQETQYF
TRBJ2-1	TRBV6-2/TRBV6-3	CASTNPAGRSYNEQFF
TRBJ2-3	TRBV29-1	CSGNPGLGVTQYF
TRBJ1-1	TRBV18	CASSPQGGSAEAFF
TRBJ2-7	TRBV25-1	CASSEVSGRVGEQYF
TRBJ1-1	TRBV15	CATSRDHGNTEAFF
TRBJ2-7	TRBV20-1	CSARDAAYEQYF
TRBJ2-2	TRBV12-3/TRBV12-4	CASSVPTGELVF
TRBJ2-1	TRBV5-1	CASSPIIGDGRSNEQFF
TRBJ2-1	TRBV24-1	CATSDDRAGGAYNEQFF
TRBJ2-2	TRBV5-8	CASSSPGTNTGELFF
TRBJ2-7	TRBV6-5	CASSYGTSGTYEQYF
TRBJ1-5	TRBV19	CASTSGQVINQPQHF
TRBJ1-4	TRBV3-1	CASSQPLSGEKLFF
TRBJ2-3	TRBV20-1	CSTIDPGLGTDTQYF
TRBJ2-1	TRBV10-3	CATGGGSHEQFF
TRBJ1-2	TRBV14	CASSQFAQGVGYGYTF
TRBJ2-6	TRBV7-3	CASSSAAGGRSSGANVLTF
TRBJ2-7	TRBV6-1	CASSNPRVTYEQYF
TRBJ2-3	TRBV6-6	CASALSTDTQYF
TRBJ2-3	TRBV28	CASSSPGVQDTQYF
TRBJ2-3	TRBV6-6	CASSLGVLTDTQYF
TRBJ1-3	TRBV14	CASSQESGTGWGNTIYF
TRBJ2-7	TRBV3-1	CASSRTALEQYF
TRBJ2-7	TRBV27	CASSLVAGGSYEQYF
TRBJ2-7	TRBV5-5	CASKLELAGFYEQYF
TRBJ2-1	TRBV12-3/TRBV12-4	CASIMTGLYNEQFF
TRBJ2-5	TRBV18	CASSPSGGRETQYF
TRBJ1-2	TRBV19	CASSTYPGAVSGYTF
TRBJ2-1	TRBV5-1	CASSFQRGDEQFF
TRBJ2-6	TRBV12-3/TRBV12-4	CASVRGEGSGANVLTF
TRBJ2-7	TRBV5-6	CASSLVVLAGGNEQYF
TRBJ2-1	TRBV30	CAWSVSLVGQFF
TRBJ2-7	TRBV6-2/TRBV6-3	CASSSSGTTSYEQYF
TRBJ2-4	TRBV20-1	CSAGIRGPAKNIQYF
TRBJ2-1	TRBV6-1	CASSPLRPEDEQFF
TRBJ2-7	TRBV5-1	CASSIEREWGEQYF
TRBJ2-7	TRBV3-1	CASSQEPGTSYEQYF
TRBJ1-3	TRBV30	CACHSGRRSGNTIYF
TRBJ1-1	TRBV28	CASMPGADTEAFF
TRBJ2-7	TRBV6-1	CASSRQSGPEQAYEQYF
TRBJ1-1	TRBV5-1	CASSAPETSGEAFF
TRBJ2-3	TRBV5-1	CASSGGSFGDTQYF
TRBJ2-1	TRBV4-3	CASSQDSEAASYNEQFF
TRBJ2-1	TRBV7-3	CASSSVGLQGSYNEQFF
TRBJ2-1	TRBV6-2/TRBV6-3	CASSPPGTRSNEQFF
TRBJ2-1	TRBV20-1	CSAREGSGARNEQFF
TRBJ2-7	TRBV20-1	CSATGGGYEQYF
TRBJ2-3	TRBV2	CASSSRAGAATDTQYF
TRBJ2-1	TRBV20-1	CSARARTGYNEQFF
TRBJ2-7	TRBV7-2	CASSLDKVYIYEQYF
TRBJ2-6	TRBV7-3	CASSLTPRRGANVLTF
TRBJ2-7	TRBV6-1	CASSSPATNYEQYF